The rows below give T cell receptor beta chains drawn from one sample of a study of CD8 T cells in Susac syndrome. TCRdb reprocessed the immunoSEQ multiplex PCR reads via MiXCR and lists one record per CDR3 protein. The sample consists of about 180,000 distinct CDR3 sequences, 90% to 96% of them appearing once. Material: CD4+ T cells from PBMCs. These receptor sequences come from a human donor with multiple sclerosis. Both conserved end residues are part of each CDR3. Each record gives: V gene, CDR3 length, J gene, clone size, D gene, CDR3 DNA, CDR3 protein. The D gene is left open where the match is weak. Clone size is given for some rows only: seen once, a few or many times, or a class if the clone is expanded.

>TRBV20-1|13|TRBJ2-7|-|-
TGCAGTGCTCCAACGCCGAGCTCCTACGAGCAGTACTTC
CSAPTPSSYEQYF
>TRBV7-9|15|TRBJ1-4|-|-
TGTGCCAGCAGTTTCCGGCGCGGGGCTGAGGAAAAACTGTTTTTT
CASSFRRGAEEKLFF
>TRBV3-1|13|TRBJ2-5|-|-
TGTGCCAGCAGCCCCCCTGCGATAGAGACCCAGTACTTC
CASSPPAIETQYF
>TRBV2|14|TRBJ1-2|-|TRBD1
TGTGCCAGCAGTGAAGACAGGGGGCCCTATGGCTACACCTTC
CASSEDRGPYGYTF
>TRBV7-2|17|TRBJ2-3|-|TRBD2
TGTGCCAGCAGCTTACCCACACTAGCGGGGGTCACAGATACGCAGTATTTT
CASSLPTLAGVTDTQYF
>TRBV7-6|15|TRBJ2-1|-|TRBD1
TGTGCCAGCAGTCAGACAGGGAACTCCTACAATGAGCAGTTCTTC
CASSQTGNSYNEQFF
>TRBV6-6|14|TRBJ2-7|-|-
TGTGCCAGCAGTTATCCAGGGTTCGGCTACGAGCAGTACTTC
CASSYPGFGYEQYF
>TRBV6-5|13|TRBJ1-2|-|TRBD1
TGTGCCAGCAGAAAACAGGGGAGGGGTGGCTACACCTTC
CASRKQGRGGYTF
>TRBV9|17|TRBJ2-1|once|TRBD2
TGTGCCAGCAGCGTAGCAGGCGGGGGGGCTGTAGACAATGAGCAGTTCTTC
CASSVAGGGAVDNEQFF
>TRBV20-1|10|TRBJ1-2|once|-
TGCAGTGTTAGAACTCGACGCTACACCTTC
CSVRTRRYTF
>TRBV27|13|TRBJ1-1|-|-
TGTGCCGTCTCAACGAGGCAGAACACTGAAGCTTTCTTT
CAVSTRQNTEAFF
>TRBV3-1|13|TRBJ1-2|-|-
TGTGCCAGCAGCCAATGGCAGGGCGATGGCTACACCTTC
CASSQWQGDGYTF
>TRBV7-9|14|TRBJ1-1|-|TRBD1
TGTGCCACACGACAGGGGACCGTGAACACTGAAGCTTTCTTT
CATRQGTVNTEAFF
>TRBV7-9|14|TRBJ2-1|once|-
TGTGCCAGCAGCTTAAGCGGCAGATACAATGAGCAGTTCTTC
CASSLSGRYNEQFF
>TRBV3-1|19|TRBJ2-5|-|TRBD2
TGTGCCAGCAGCCCTCCCCGCGGGACTAGCGGGGGGGCATCGGAGACCCAGTACTTC
CASSPPRGTSGGASETQYF
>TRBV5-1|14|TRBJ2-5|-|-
TGCGCCAGCAGCTTGTTTCCCCCGGAGGGGACCCAGTACTTC
CASSLFPPEGTQYF
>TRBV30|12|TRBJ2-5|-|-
TGTGCCTGGAGTGTGGGGTCAGAGACCCAGTACTTC
CAWSVGSETQYF
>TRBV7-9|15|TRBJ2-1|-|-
TGTGCCAGCAGCCTGGCACAGGTCCCTCGAAATGAGCAGTTCTTC
CASSLAQVPRNEQFF
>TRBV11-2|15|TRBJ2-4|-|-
TGTGCCAGCAGCTTTCAAAACAGGGGGGGAAACATTCAGTACTTC
CASSFQNRGGNIQYF
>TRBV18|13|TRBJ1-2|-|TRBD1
TGTGCCAGCTCATACACAGGGGACTATGGCTACACCTTC
CASSYTGDYGYTF
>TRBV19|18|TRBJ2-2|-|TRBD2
TGTGCCAGTAGTGGTGGACTAGCGGGGGGGCTAGGAGCCGGGGAGCTGTTTTTT
CASSGGLAGGLGAGELFF
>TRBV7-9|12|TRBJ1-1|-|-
TGTGCCAGCAGCTTAACTGGGACTGAAGCTTTCTTT
CASSLTGTEAFF
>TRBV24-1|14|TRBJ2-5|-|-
TGTGCCACCAGTGATTTGTACGCCCAAGAGACCCAGTACTTC
CATSDLYAQETQYF
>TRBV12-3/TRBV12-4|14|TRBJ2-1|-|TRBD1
TGTGCCAGCAGACCGACAGGGGCGAGGGGGGAGCAGTTCTTC
CASRPTGARGEQFF
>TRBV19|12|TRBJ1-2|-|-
TGTGCCAGTAGTATGGGAGGGGACGGCTACACCTTC
CASSMGGDGYTF
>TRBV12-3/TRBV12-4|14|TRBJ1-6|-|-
TGTGCCAGCAGTCCCACCGCAGGCAATTCACCCCTCCACTTT
CASSPTAGNSPLHF
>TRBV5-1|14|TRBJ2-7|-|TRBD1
TGCGCCAGCAGCTTGTGGGACAGCTCCTACGAGCAGTACTTC
CASSLWDSSYEQYF
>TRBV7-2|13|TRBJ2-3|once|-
TGTGCCAGCAGCTTAGATAGGCAGGGTACGCAGTATTTT
CASSLDRQGTQYF
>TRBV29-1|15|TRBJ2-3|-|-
TGCAGCGTCGCCCGACGCGTTCTTGGTACAGATACGCAGTATTTT
CSVARRVLGTDTQYF
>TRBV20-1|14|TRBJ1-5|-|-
TGCAGTGCGCGGGGGGGCGAGTTTGTTCAGCCCCAGCATTTT
CSARGGEFVQPQHF
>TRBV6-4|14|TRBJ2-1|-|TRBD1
TGTGCCAGCAGTGGACAGGGTTTCGGCAATGAGCAGTTCTTC
CASSGQGFGNEQFF
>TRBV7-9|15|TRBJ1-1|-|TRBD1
TGTGCCAGCAGCTTCAACAGGGGGCTTGACACTGAAGCTTTCTTT
CASSFNRGLDTEAFF
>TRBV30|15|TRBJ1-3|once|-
TGTGCCTGGATAGGACAAGGGAGCTCTGGAAACACCATATATTTT
CAWIGQGSSGNTIYF
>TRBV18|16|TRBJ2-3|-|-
TGTGCCAGCCAGGACGGTAAATGGTGGGGCACAGATACGCAGTATTTT
CASQDGKWWGTDTQYF
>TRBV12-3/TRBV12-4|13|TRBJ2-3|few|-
TGTGCCAGCAGTTTAGCAGGGGGAGATACGCAGTATTTT
CASSLAGGDTQYF
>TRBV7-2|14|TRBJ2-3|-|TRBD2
TGTGCCAGCAGCGCGGGACTAGGGCCCGATACGCAGTATTTT
CASSAGLGPDTQYF
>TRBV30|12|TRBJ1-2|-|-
TGTGCCTGGGGGGCCCAAACGCAGGGCTACACCTTC
CAWGAQTQGYTF
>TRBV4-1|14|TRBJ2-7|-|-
TGCGCCAGCAGCCACCGGGCCCAAGACTACGAGCAGTACTTC
CASSHRAQDYEQYF
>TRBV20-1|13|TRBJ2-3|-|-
TGCAGTGCTCCCTTTAATACACTAGATACGCAGTATTTT
CSAPFNTLDTQYF
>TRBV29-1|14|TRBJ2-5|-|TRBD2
TGCAGCGATAAAGCGGGGGGGTCGCGGGAGACCCAGTACTTC
CSDKAGGSRETQYF
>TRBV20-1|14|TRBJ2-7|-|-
TGCAGTGCTAGCCGACACCTTAGCTCCTACGAGCAGTACTTC
CSASRHLSSYEQYF
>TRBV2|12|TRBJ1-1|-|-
TGTGCCAGCAATCAGGAGAACACTGAAGCTTTCTTT
CASNQENTEAFF
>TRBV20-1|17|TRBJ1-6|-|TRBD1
TGCAGTGCTAGAGAACAGGGGACCCACCCACATAATTCACCCCTCCACTTT
CSAREQGTHPHNSPLHF
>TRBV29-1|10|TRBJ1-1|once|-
TGCAGCGTTTTTGACACTGAAGCTTTCTTT
CSVFDTEAFF
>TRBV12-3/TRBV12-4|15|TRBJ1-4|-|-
TGTGCCAGCAGTTACATCAGGGACGAGAATGAAAAACTGTTTTTT
CASSYIRDENEKLFF
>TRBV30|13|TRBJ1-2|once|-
TGTGCCTGGAGTGTTGGTTTGTTAGATGGCTACACCTTC
CAWSVGLLDGYTF
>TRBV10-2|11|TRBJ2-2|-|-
TGCGCCAGCAGGGTTACCGGGGAGCTGTTTTTT
CASRVTGELFF
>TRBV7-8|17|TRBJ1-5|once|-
TGTGCCAGCAGCTTCACTCCGGGCGGGAGGAGCAATCAGCCCCAGCATTTT
CASSFTPGGRSNQPQHF
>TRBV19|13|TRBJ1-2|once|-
TGTGCCAGTAAGGACCCAGGGGTGTATGGCTACACCTTC
CASKDPGVYGYTF
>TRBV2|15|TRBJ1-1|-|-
TGTGCCAGCAGGAGGGACGTTCCACTGAACACTGAAGCTTTCTTT
CASRRDVPLNTEAFF
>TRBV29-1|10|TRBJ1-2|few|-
TGCAGCGTTGCGGAGTATGGCTACACCTTC
CSVAEYGYTF
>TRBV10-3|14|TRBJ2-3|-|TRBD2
TGTGCCCACCGCGGGGGGCGAAGCACAGATACGCAGTATTTT
CAHRGGRSTDTQYF
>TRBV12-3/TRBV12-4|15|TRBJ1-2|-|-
TGTGCCAGCAGTCCCTATGGGCCTAACAGGGATGGCTACACCTTC
CASSPYGPNRDGYTF
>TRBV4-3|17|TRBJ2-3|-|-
TGCGCCAGCAGCCAAGATGGTCAGGGCTTTGGGGTGGGTACGCAGTATTTT
CASSQDGQGFGVGTQYF
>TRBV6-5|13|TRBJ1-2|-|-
TGTGCCAGCCTCGGCAGGGCCGGCTATGGCTACACCTTC
CASLGRAGYGYTF
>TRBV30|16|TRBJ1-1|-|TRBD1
TGTGCCTGGAGCTCAGACAGGGGGTACTGGAACACTGAAGCTTTCTTT
CAWSSDRGYWNTEAFF
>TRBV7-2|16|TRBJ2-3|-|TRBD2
TGTGCCAGCAGCTTAGGACTAGCGGGGTACACAGATACGCAGTATTTT
CASSLGLAGYTDTQYF